This TCR beta chain was recovered during a study of T cell changes during pregnancy in multiple sclerosis. Generated by immunoSEQ multiplex PCR, the TCRdb table keeps only in-frame clones and is missing some. The sample lists around 92,000 clones; 80% to 95% were seen once. The CDR3 loop spans 12 amino acids. The V gene lost 3 bases and the J gene lost 5 bases, with 6 bases spanning the gap. Germline V gene data show CDR1 as SGDLS and CDR2 as YYNGEE. This sequence joins TRBV9 and TRBJ2-1; perhaps TRBD1 as D (6 bases). Specimen: peripheral blood, collected in the first trimester of pregnancy. This receptor was taken from a female donor with multiple sclerosis, enrolled in a pregnancy study. The CDR3 nucleotides are TGTGCCAGCAGCGACAGGGACAATGAGCAGTTCTTC. Its protein is CASSDRDNEQFF.